The 32 T cell receptor beta chains reported below all come from one sample, sequenced in a study of blood T cell repertoires in COVID-19. Using immunoSEQ multiplex PCR, the repertoire was profiled, and TCRdb retains in-frame clones only, with some absent. The profile shows around 300,000 clones, approximately 88% of them singletons. Sample: PBMCs or T cells enriched from blood (not recorded which). Receptors originate from a young man who had recovered from COVID-19.

The CDR3 here is CASSMAGGLTEAFF. CDR3 DNA sequence: TGTGCCAGTAGTATGGCAGGGGGCCTCACTGAAGCTTTCTTT. The rearrangement links TRBV19 to TRBJ1-1, with TRBD1 matching 8 bases. Germline V gene data show CDR1 as LNHDA and CDR2 as SQIVND (reference sequence). The CDR3 is 14 amino acids. Trimming took 3 bases from V and 4 from J; bases not matched to a gene: 4.

This clone was counted once. V is TRBV9 and J is TRBJ1-1; 12 bases match TRBD1. CDR3 length: 16 residues. V lost 3 bases to trimming and J lost 6 bases; unmatched junction nucleotides: 9. Per the germline V gene, CDR1 is SGDLS and CDR2 is YYNGEE. CDR3 in amino acids: CASSAALGDRGPEAFF. The CDR3 nucleotides read TGTGCCAGCAGCGCGGCCTTGGGGGACAGGGGGCCTGAAGCTTTCTTT.

The table lists this clone with a count of one. The chain recombines TRBV5-1 with TRBJ2-6; the match to TRBD1 covers 9 bases. Per the germline V gene, CDR1 is SGHRS and CDR2 is YFSETQ. The CDR3 has 17 amino acids. After removal of 7 bases from V and 6 bases from J, the junction contained 14 bases not matched to a gene. In DNA form, the CDR3 reads TGCGCCAGCGCAACAGGGGGCGCCTCTGACGAGGCCAACGTCCTGACTTTC. This sequence encodes CASATGGASDEANVLTF.

The rearrangement uses TRBV7-8 and TRBJ2-7; the D gene is possibly TRBD1 (6 bases). Per the germline V gene, CDR1 is SGHVS and CDR2 is FQNEAQ. Trimming pared 2 bases from V and 0 bases from J, leaving 20 bases between. The CDR3 runs to 18 residues. CDR3 sequence: CASSLSLSDSTSSYEQYF. CDR3 in DNA: TGTGCCAGCAGCTTATCCCTCTCGGACAGCACCAGCTCCTACGAGCAGTACTTC. Full variable domain (rest looked up from reference TRBV7-8 and TRBJ2-7): GAGVSQSPRYKVAKRGQDVALRCDPISGHVSLFWYQQALGQGPEFLTYFQNEAQLDKSGLPSDRFFAERPEGSVSTLKIQRTQQEDSAVYLCASSLSLSDSTSSYEQYFGPGTRLTVT.

The rearrangement joins TRBV20-1 to TRBJ2-3; 11 nucleotides match TRBD2. V gave up 3 bases and J gave up 1 base; unmatched junction bases: 6. There are 16 residues in the CDR3. The germline CDR1 and CDR2 sequences are DFQATT and SNEGSKA (reference sequence). CDR3 loop: CSASSGGADGTDTQYF. As DNA, the CDR3 is TGCAGTGCTAGTAGCGGGGGGGCCGATGGCACAGATACGCAGTATTTT.

The CDR3 coding sequence is TGCGCCAGCACCCCACGGGGGTCTGGCGAGCAGTACTTC. It translates to CASTPRGSGEQYF. J is TRBJ2-7 and V is TRBV5-1; D might be TRBD2 (6 bases). CDR3 length: 13 residues. Germline V lookup: CDR1 SGHRS, CDR2 YFSETQ. V gave up 6 bases and J gave up 6 bases, with 16 bases separating them.

On this clone: Other DNA sequences from this sample encode an identical CDR3 as well. The V gene is TRBV28, the J gene TRBJ2-5, with D tentatively TRBD1 (6 bases). The CDR3 has 13 amino acids. Germline V gene lookup returns CDR1 MDHEN and CDR2 SYDVKM. With 2 bases removed from V and 2 bases from J, the gap between germline ends came to 6 bases. As DNA, the CDR3 is TGTGCCAGCAGTTTAGGACAGCAAGAGACCCAGTACTTC. As protein: CASSLGQQETQYF.

This clone has a single count. The chain joins TRBV15 to TRBJ2-6, with 8 positions matching TRBD1. CDR3 length: 16 residues. CDR1 is LNHNV and CDR2 is YYDKDF in the germline V gene (reference sequence). V shed 3 bases and J 2 bases; nucleotides not matched to a gene: 3. The CDR3 sequence is CATSRDRAAGANVLTF. The DNA for the CDR3 is TGTGCCACCAGCAGGGACAGGGCAGCTGGGGCCAACGTCCTGACTTTC.

The chain carries TRBV6-2 or TRBV6-3 and TRBJ2-1, with 13 bases that match TRBD2. CDR3 length: 15 residues. The junction had 4 bases not matched to a gene; V was cut back by 5 bases and J by 6 bases. CDR1 MNHEY and CDR2 SVGEGT come from the germline V gene. CDR3 coding DNA: TGTGCCAGCAGTCGGACTAGCGGGGGCCGCAATGAGCAGTTCTTC. It yields the protein CASSRTSGGRNEQFF.

V usage is TRBV3-1 (or the pseudogene TRBV3-2) and J usage is TRBJ1-5; 8 bases are shared with TRBD1. J lost 1 base, V lost 3 bases, and 2 bases had no gene match. Germline loops: CDR1 LGHDT, CDR2 YNNKEL (reference sequence). The CDR3 extends over 15 amino acids. CDR3 in amino acids: CASSQRTGSNQPQHF. The CDR3 bases are TGTGCCAGCAGCCAGCGGACAGGGAGCAATCAGCCCCAGCATTTT.

This clone was picked up a small number of times. The chain joins TRBV28 to TRBJ1-3; D is uncertain. The V and J ends lost 5 bases and 2 bases respectively, with 19 bases between them. CDR3 length: 17 residues. The germline V gene encodes CDR1 MDHEN and CDR2 SYDVKM. CDR3 sequence (DNA): TGTGCCAGCAGTCGAACCCCCGGGAGAGTAACTGGAAACACCATATATTTT. Translated: CASSRTPGRVTGNTIYF.

V gene TRBV24-1 combines with J gene TRBJ1-5, with 10 bases matching TRBD1. V shed 3 bases, J shed 6 bases, and the junction held 10 bases outside the gene matches. This CDR3 comprises 17 residues. Germline V gene data show CDR1 as KGHDR and CDR2 as SFDVKD. In DNA form, the CDR3 reads TGTGCCACCAGTGATCCCAACGAGGGACAGGGGATTCAGCCCCAGCATTTT. Its translation: CATSDPNEGQGIQPQHF.

The rearrangement joins TRBV6-5 to TRBJ2-7; the D gene is possibly TRBD1 (6 bases). There are 12 residues in the CDR3. CDR1 and CDR2 from the germline V gene are MNHEY and SVGAGI. The V gene lost 5 bases and the J gene lost 5 bases, with 10 bases spanning the gap. The CDR3 DNA follows: TGTGCCAGCAGTCAGACAGGAAACGAGCAGTACTTC. The encoded protein is CASSQTGNEQYF.

In this sample, this clone turned up a few times. The chain uses TRBV4-1 and TRBJ1-2; TRBD1 is a possible D gene (6 bases). Trimming stripped 0 bases from V and 6 bases from J, with 14 bases between. Germline values: CDR1 MGHRA, CDR2 YSYEKL. The CDR3 runs 15 residues. CDR3 bases: TGCGCCAGCAGCCAAGATCAGGCGGCAGGGGATGGCTACACCTTC. Residues: CASSQDQAAGDGYTF.

The chain carries TRBV19 and TRBJ1-2; weak D call: TRBD1 (6 bases). The V and J ends lost 5 bases and 1 base respectively, with 14 bases between them. CDR3 length equals 15 residues. The germline V gene has CDR1 LNHDA and CDR2 SQIVND (reference sequence). Written as DNA, the CDR3 is TGTGCCAGTAGTCCCCGGGGACACCTTAACTATGGCTACACCTTC. Its translation is CASSPRGHLNYGYTF.

The chain couples TRBV2 to TRBJ1-3; D may be TRBD1 (6 bases). The CDR3 loop spans 13 amino acids. Trimming pared 6 bases from V and 3 bases from J, leaving 9 bases between. Looked up from germline, CDR1 is SNHLY and CDR2 is FYNNEI. The CDR3 is CASRDRYGNTIYF. The CDR3 DNA is TGTGCCAGCAGGGACAGATATGGAAACACCATATATTTT.

The rearrangement uses TRBV5-6 and TRBJ2-5; D may be TRBD1 (6 bases). The V end lost 1 base, the J end lost 2 bases, and 9 bases lay between the germline ends. Germline V gene sequence: CDR1 SGHDT, CDR2 YYEEEE. The CDR3 extends over 14 amino acids. CDR3 nucleotides: TGTGCCAGCAGCTTGCTAGACAGGCAAGAGACCCAGTACTTC. Translated: CASSLLDRQETQYF.

In this sample, this clone turned up a few times. The rearrangement joins TRBV7-2 to TRBJ2-2, with 10 bases identical to TRBD2. The CDR3 sequence is 15 residues long. The junction had 6 bases not matched to a gene; V was cut back by 5 bases and J by 6 bases. The germline V gene has CDR1 SGHTA and CDR2 FQGNSA. The CDR3 DNA sequence: TGTGCCAGCAGCAGGGGACTAGCGCTAGCCGGGGAGCTGTTTTTT. As protein: CASSRGLALAGELFF.

The rearrangement joins TRBV3-1 (or the pseudogene TRBV3-2) to TRBJ1-1, with D possibly being TRBD1 (6 bases). The CDR3 length is 13 residues. The ends were cut back, 0 bases at V and 11 bases at J, with 13 bases in the middle. From germline, CDR1 is LGHDT and CDR2 YNNKEL (reference sequence). CDR3 DNA: TGTGCCAGCAGCCAAGATCCAGGGGTCGTCGCTTTCTTT. This gives the protein CASSQDPGVVAFF.

V and J are TRBV11-3 and TRBJ2-1; TRBD2 matches at 11 bases. The junction had 5 bases not matched to a gene; V was cut back by 9 bases and J by 7 bases. Germline CDR1 and CDR2: SGHNT and YENEEA. This CDR3 comprises 13 residues. DNA of the CDR3: TGTGCCAGGATAGCGGGGGGGCATAATGAGCAGTTCTTC. It specifies CARIAGGHNEQFF.

This clone was recorded a few times. The chain combines TRBV12-3 or TRBV12-4 with TRBJ2-5; D unresolved. Trimming removed 8 bases from V and 5 bases from J, with 12 bases in between. CDR3 length: 12 residues. CDR3 region: CASSDPGETQYF. The CDR3 DNA sequence: TGTGCCAGCTCGGATCCCGGGGAGACCCAGTACTTC.

This sequence joins TRBV2 and TRBJ1-6; 12 bases are a match to TRBD1. Germline CDR1 reads SNHLY; CDR2 reads FYNNEI. J gave up 1 base and V 5 bases, and 6 bases lay outside the gene matches. This CDR3 contains 18 residues. The CDR3: CASSPGTGGKSYNSPLHF. The CDR3 coding sequence is TGTGCCAGCAGTCCCGGGACAGGGGGCAAATCCTATAATTCACCCCTCCACTTT.

The chain is built from TRBV20-1 and TRBJ2-1; 12 positions match TRBD2. V dropped 3 bases and J dropped 7; count of bases not matched to a gene: 7. Germline V lookup: CDR1 DFQATT, CDR2 SNEGSKA (reference sequence). The CDR3 runs 15 residues. The CDR3 DNA reads TGCAGTGCTAGTCCGGCTAGCGGGGGGGGGAATGAGCAGTTCTTC. This codes for CSASPASGGGNEQFF.

This chain joins TRBV30 and TRBJ1-6; 9 bases agree with TRBD1. The CDR3 covers 14 residues. The J segment lost 12 bases and the V segment lost 3 bases, leaving 9 bases of the junction unmatched. Germline values: CDR1 GTSNPN, CDR2 SVGIG (reference sequence). In DNA form, the CDR3 reads TGTGCCTGGAGAACGGACAGGGGTTTTGTACCCCTCCACTTT. Its translation: CAWRTDRGFVPLHF. Filled out from reference TRBV30 and TRBJ1-6, the complete variable domain reads SQTIHQWPATLVQPVGSPLSLECTVEGTSNPNLYWYRQAAGRGLQLLFYSVGIGQISSEVPQNLSASRPQDRQFILSSKKLLLSDSGFYLCAWRTDRGFVPLHFGNGTRLTVT.

This sequence joins TRBV27 and TRBJ1-3; TRBD1 agrees at 9 bases. The J segment lost 2 bases and the V segment lost 3 bases, leaving 2 bases of the junction unmatched. This CDR3 has 15 residues. Per the germline V gene, CDR1 is MNHEY and CDR2 is SMNVEV (reference sequence). CDR3 residues: CASSLRQGAGNTIYF. DNA for the CDR3: TGTGCCAGCAGTTTGCGACAGGGGGCTGGAAACACCATATATTTT.

The chain links TRBV5-1 to TRBJ2-7, with 7 nucleotides matching TRBD2. Looked up from germline, CDR1 is SGHRS and CDR2 is YFSETQ. The CDR3 loop spans 14 amino acids. With 5 bases clipped from V and 2 bases from J, the junction kept 7 bases outside the gene matches. CDR3 sequence reads: CASSTSGDTYEQYF. The CDR3 DNA follows: TGCGCCAGCAGTACCAGCGGGGATACCTACGAGCAGTACTTC.

The CDR3 spells CASSRTSGEQETQYF. CDR3 sequence (DNA): TGTGCCAGCAGTCGGACTAGCGGGGAACAAGAGACCCAGTACTTC. V and J are TRBV6-5 and TRBJ2-5, with 12 positions matching TRBD2. With 5 bases clipped from V and 2 bases from J, the junction kept 3 bases outside the gene matches. Germline CDR1 and CDR2: MNHEY and SVGAGI. This CDR3 contains 15 residues.

V is TRBV6-5 and J is TRBJ2-1; the D gene is possibly TRBD2 (6 bases). CDR3 length: 12 residues. Germline V lookup: CDR1 MNHEY, CDR2 SVGAGI. The V gene lost 1 base and the J gene lost 10 bases, with 8 bases spanning the gap. The CDR3 DNA sequence: TGTGCCAGCAGTTACTACGGGGGAGAGCAGTTCTTC. Amino acids: CASSYYGGEQFF.

DNA for the CDR3: TGTGCCAGCAGTTTGGACTTAGAAGCTTTCTTT. This sequence encodes CASSLDLEAFF. This chain links TRBV12-3 or TRBV12-4 with TRBJ1-1; D call uncertain. V dropped 3 bases and J dropped 8 bases, with 7 bases sitting between them. The CDR3 covers 11 residues.

The chain carries TRBV30 and TRBJ1-2; TRBD1 aligns across 7 bases. The CDR3 has 16 amino acids. CDR1 is GTSNPN and CDR2 is SVGIG in the germline V gene (reference sequence). Trimming at V came to 1 base and at J to 4 bases, leaving 12 bases not matched to a gene. This chain's CDR3 is CAWSDELGGAIYGYTF. CDR3 DNA sequence: TGTGCCTGGAGTGACGAACTAGGGGGCGCAATCTATGGCTACACCTTC.

Ten or more counts support this clone. The CDR3 coding sequence is TGTGCCAGCAGACAGGTACCCAATTCACCCCTCCACTTT. Encoded protein: CASRQVPNSPLHF. V usage is TRBV7-2 and J usage is TRBJ1-6, with D possibly being TRBD1 (5 bases). Trimming stripped 6 bases from V and 7 bases from J, with 10 bases between. Germline loops: CDR1 SGHTA, CDR2 FQGNSA. The CDR3 runs to 13 residues.

The chain couples TRBV30 to TRBJ1-6; no clear D gene. The CDR3 consists of 14 residues. Germline V gene lookup returns CDR1 GTSNPN and CDR2 SVGIG (reference sequence). Trimming cost V 1 base and J 7 bases, with 11 bases left between them. CDR3 loop: CAWSGAGTNSPLHF. The CDR3 DNA reads TGTGCCTGGAGTGGGGCAGGAACCAATTCACCCCTCCACTTT.